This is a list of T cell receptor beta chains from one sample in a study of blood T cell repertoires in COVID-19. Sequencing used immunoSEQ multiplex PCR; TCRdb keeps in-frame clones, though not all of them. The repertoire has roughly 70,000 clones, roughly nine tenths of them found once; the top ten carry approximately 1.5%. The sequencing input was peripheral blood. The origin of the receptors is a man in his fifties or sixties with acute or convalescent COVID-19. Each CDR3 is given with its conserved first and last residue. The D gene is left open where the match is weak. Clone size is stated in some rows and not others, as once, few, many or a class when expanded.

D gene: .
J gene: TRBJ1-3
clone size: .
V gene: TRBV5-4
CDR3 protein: CASSFSGVDTIYF
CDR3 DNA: TGTGCCAGCAGCTTTTCAGGGGTAGACACCATATATTTT

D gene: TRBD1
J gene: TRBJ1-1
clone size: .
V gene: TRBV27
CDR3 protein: CASSFLGQGISEAFF
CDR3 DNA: TGTGCCAGCAGTTTCCTTGGACAGGGTATCTCTGAAGCTTTCTTT

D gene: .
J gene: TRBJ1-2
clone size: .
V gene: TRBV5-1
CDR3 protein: CASSRLSNYGYTF
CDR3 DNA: TGCGCCAGCAGCAGACTTTCTAACTATGGCTACACCTTC

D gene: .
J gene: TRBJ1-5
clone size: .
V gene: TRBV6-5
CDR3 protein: CASSYPPGMNQPQHF
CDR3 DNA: TGTGCCAGCAGTTACCCTCCAGGGATGAATCAGCCCCAGCATTTT

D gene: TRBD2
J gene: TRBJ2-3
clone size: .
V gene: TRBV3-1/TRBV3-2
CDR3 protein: CASSLQPGGGGNTQYF
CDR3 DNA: TGTGCCAGCAGCCTCCAACCAGGCGGGGGGGGAAATACGCAGTATTTT

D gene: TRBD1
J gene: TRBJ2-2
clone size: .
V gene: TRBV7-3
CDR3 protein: CASSSPQGVRNTGELFF
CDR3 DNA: TGTGCCAGCAGCTCCCCACAGGGGGTTAGGAACACCGGGGAGCTGTTTTTT

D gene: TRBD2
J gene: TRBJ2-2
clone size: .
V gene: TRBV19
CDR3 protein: CASRGTSGGTGELFF
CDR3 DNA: TGTGCCAGCCGTGGGACTAGCGGGGGGACCGGGGAGCTGTTTTTT

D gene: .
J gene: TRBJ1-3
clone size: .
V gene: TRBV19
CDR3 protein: CASRRQAFSGNTIYF
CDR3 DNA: TGTGCCAGTCGGCGTCAGGCGTTCTCTGGAAACACCATATATTTT

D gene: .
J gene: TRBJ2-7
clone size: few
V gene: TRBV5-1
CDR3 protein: CASRTGGLVVDEQYF
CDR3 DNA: TGCGCCAGCAGAACCGGGGGGCTTGTAGTCGACGAGCAGTACTTC

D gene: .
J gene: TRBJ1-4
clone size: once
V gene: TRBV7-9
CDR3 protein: CASSFVQIATNEKLFF
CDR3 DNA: TGTGCCAGCAGCTTTGTACAGATTGCAACTAATGAAAAACTGTTTTTT

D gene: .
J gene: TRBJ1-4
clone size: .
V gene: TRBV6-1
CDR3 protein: CASSEPWSEKLFF
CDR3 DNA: TGTGCCAGCAGTGAGCCTTGGAGCGAAAAACTGTTTTTT

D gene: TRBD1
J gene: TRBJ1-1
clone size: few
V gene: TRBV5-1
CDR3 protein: CASSFTGPGQGEAFF
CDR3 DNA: TGCGCCAGCAGCTTCACTGGGCCGGGACAGGGGGAAGCTTTCTTT

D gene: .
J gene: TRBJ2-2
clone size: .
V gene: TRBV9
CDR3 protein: CASTRGTGELFF
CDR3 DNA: TGTGCCAGCACCCGGGGAACCGGGGAGCTGTTTTTT

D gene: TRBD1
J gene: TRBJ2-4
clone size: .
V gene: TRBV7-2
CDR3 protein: CASSLPGQGGKNIQYF
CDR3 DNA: TGTGCCAGCAGCCTACCGGGACAGGGAGGGAAAAACATTCAGTACTTC

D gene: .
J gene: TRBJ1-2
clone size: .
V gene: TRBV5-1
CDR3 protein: CASSLGFGDYGYTF
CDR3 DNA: TGCGCCAGCAGCTTGGGTTTCGGGGACTATGGCTACACCTTC

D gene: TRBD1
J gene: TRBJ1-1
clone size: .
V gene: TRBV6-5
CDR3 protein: CASSLRTGTGNTEAFF
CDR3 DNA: TGTGCCAGCAGTTTAAGGACCGGGACAGGGAACACTGAAGCTTTCTTT

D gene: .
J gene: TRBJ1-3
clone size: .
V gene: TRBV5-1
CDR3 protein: CASSPGQVSGNTIYF
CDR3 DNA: TGCGCCAGCAGCCCGGGACAAGTCTCTGGAAACACCATATATTTT

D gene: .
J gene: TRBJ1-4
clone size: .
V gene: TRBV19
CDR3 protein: CASSIPGGATNEKLFF
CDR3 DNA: TGTGCCAGTAGTATACCCGGAGGGGCAACTAATGAAAAACTGTTTTTT

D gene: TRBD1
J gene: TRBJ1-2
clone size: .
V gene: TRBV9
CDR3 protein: CASSPFGQGFPYGYTF
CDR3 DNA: TGTGCCAGCAGCCCCTTTGGACAGGGCTTCCCCTATGGCTACACCTTC

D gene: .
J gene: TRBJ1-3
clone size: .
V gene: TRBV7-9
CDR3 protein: CASGSEGTSGNTIYF
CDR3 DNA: TGTGCCAGCGGTTCGGAGGGGACCTCTGGAAACACCATATATTTT

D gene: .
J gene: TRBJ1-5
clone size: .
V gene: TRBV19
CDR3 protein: CASSLAPGSNQPQHF
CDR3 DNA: TGTGCCAGTAGTCTAGCCCCGGGAAGCAATCAGCCCCAGCATTTT

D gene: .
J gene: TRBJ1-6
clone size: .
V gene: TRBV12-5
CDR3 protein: CASGRTLDRANSPLHF
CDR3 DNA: TGTGCTAGTGGACGAACTTTGGACAGAGCGAATTCACCCCTCCACTTT

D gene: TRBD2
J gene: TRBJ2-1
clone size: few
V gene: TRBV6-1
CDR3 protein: CASSEAHQRGADEQFF
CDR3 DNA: TGTGCCAGCAGTGAAGCGCATCAGCGGGGGGCGGATGAGCAGTTCTTC

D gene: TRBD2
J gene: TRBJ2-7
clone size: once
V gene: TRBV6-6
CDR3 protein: CASSYSFRGEVDEQYF
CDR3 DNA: TGTGCCAGCAGTTACTCTTTCCGGGGGGAAGTGGACGAGCAGTACTTC

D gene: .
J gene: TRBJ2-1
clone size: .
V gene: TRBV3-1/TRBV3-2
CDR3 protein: CASSQVPRLMVF
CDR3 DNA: TGTGCCAGCAGCCAAGTCCCCAGGTTGATGGTCTTC

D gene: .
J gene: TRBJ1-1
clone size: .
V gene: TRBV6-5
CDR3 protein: CASSYRSTGTEAFF
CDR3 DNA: TGTGCCAGCAGTTATCGTTCCACGGGCACTGAAGCTTTCTTT

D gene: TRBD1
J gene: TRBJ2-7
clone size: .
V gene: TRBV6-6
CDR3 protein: CASGQVKYEQYF
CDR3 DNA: TGTGCCAGTGGACAGGTGAAATACGAGCAGTACTTC

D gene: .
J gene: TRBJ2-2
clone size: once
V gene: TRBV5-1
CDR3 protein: CASSPQGGNTGELFF
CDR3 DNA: TGCGCCAGCAGCCCACAAGGGGGGAACACCGGGGAGCTGTTTTTT

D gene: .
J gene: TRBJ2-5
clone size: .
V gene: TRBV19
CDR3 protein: CASSPGGKTQYF
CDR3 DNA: TGTGCCAGTAGTCCTGGGGGCAAGACCCAGTACTTC

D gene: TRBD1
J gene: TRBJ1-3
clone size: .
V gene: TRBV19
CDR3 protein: CASGDGTGNLGNTIYF
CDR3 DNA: TGTGCCAGCGGAGACGGGACAGGGAATCTTGGAAACACCATATATTTT

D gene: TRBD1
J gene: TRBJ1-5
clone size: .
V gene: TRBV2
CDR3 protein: CASSAEQGSNQPQHF
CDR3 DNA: TGTGCCAGCAGTGCGGAACAGGGGAGCAATCAGCCCCAGCATTTT

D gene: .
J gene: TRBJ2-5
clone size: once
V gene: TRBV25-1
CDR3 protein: CASSAQVIQETQYF
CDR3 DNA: TGTGCCAGCAGTGCACAGGTCATCCAAGAGACCCAGTACTTC

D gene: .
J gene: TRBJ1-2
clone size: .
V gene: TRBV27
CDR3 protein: CASSLGIDYGYTF
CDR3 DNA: TGTGCCAGCAGTCTCGGTATCGACTATGGCTACACCTTC

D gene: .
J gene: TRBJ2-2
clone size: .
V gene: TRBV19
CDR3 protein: CASSTDGGEELFF
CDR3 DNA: TGTGCCAGTAGTACCGACGGCGGGGAGGAGCTGTTTTTT

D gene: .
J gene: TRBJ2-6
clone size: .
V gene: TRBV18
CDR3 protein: CASSPSVGSGANVLTF
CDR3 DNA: TGTGCCAGCTCACCAAGCGTCGGGTCTGGGGCCAACGTCCTGACTTTC

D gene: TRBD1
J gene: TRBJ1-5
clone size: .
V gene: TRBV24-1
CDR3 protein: CATSDSRQGNQPQHF
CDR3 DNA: TGTGCCACCAGTGATTCGCGACAGGGGAATCAGCCCCAGCATTTT

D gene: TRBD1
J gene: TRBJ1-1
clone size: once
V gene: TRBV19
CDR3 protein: CASSIDRGWTEAFF
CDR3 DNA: TGTGCCAGTAGTATCGACAGGGGGTGGACTGAAGCTTTCTTT

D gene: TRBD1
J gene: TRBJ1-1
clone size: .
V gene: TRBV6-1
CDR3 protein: CASSVTGTGLGGSEAFF
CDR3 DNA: TGTGCCAGCAGTGTCACCGGGACAGGGCTTGGGGGGAGTGAAGCTTTCTTT

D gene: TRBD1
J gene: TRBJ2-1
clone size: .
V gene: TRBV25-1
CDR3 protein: CASSLTGGVNEQFF
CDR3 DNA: TGTGCCAGCAGCTTAACAGGGGGTGTAAATGAGCAGTTCTTC

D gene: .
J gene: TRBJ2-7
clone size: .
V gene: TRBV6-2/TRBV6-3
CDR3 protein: CASSDKPYEQYF
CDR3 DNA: TGTGCCAGCAGCGACAAGCCCTACGAGCAGTACTTC

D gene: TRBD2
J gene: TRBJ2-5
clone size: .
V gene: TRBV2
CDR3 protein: CASMAGGLETQYF
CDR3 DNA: TGTGCCAGCATGGCGGGGGGGCTAGAGACCCAGTACTTC

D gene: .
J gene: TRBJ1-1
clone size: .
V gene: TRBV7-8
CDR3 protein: CASSLVQGETEAFF
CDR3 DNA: TGTGCCAGCAGCTTAGTTCAAGGGGAAACTGAAGCTTTCTTT

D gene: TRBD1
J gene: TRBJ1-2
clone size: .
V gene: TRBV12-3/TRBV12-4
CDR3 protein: CASREQNRGPTF
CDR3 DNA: TGTGCCAGCAGAGAGCAGAACAGGGGCCCGACCTTC

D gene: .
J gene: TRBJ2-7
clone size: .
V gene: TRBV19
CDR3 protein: CASSMFGSFDEQYF
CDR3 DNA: TGTGCCAGTAGTATGTTCGGGTCTTTCGACGAGCAGTACTTC

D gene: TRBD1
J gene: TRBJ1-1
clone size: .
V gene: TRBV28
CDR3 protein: CASRTGGNLNTEAFF
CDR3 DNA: TGTGCCAGCCGGACAGGGGGCAACTTGAACACTGAAGCTTTCTTT